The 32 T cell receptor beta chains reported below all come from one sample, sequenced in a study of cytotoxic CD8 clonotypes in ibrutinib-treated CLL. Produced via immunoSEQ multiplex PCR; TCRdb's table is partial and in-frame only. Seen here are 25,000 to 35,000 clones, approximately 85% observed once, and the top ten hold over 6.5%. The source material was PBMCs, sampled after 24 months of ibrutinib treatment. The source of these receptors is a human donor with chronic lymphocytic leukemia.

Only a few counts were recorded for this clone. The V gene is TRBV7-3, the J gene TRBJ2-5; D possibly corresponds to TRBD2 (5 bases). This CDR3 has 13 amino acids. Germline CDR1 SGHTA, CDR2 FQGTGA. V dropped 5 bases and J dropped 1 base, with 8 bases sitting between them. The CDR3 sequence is CASSPGVQETQYF. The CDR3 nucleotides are TGTGCCAGCAGCCCCGGGGTCCAAGAGACCCAGTACTTC.

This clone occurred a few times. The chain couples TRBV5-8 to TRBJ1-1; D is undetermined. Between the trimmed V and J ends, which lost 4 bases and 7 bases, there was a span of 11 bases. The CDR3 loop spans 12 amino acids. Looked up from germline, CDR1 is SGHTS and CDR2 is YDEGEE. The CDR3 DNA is TGTGCCAGCAGCGTTCGGGCCCTTGAAGCTTTCTTT. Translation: CASSVRALEAFF.

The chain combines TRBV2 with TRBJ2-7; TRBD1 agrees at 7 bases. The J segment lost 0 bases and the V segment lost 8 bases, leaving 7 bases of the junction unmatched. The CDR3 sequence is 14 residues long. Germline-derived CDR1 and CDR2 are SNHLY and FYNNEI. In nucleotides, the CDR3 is TGTGCCAGCGAAGGGGGCCCTTACTCCTACGAGCAGTACTTC. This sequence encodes CASEGGPYSYEQYF.

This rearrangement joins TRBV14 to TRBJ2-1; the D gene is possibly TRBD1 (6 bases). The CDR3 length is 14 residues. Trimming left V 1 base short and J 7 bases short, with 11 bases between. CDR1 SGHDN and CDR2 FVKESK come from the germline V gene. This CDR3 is CASSQASGENEQFF. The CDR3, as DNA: TGTGCCAGCAGCCAAGCATCAGGGGAGAATGAGCAGTTCTTC.

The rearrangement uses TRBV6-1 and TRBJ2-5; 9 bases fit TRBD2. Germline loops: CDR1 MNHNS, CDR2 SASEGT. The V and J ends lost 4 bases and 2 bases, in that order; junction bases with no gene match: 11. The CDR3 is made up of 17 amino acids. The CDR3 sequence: CASSVFNSGGPQETQYF. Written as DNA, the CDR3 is TGTGCCAGCAGTGTCTTCAATAGCGGGGGTCCACAAGAGACCCAGTACTTC.

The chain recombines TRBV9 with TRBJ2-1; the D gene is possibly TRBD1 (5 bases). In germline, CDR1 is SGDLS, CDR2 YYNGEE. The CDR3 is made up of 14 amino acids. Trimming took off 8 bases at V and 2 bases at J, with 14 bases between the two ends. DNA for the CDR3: TGTGCCAGGGACGGATGGGGCCCCTACAATGAGCAGTTCTTC. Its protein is CARDGWGPYNEQFF.

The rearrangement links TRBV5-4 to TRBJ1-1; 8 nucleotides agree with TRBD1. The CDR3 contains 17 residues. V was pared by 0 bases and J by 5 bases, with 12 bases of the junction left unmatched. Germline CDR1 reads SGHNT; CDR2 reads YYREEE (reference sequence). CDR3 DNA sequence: TGTGCCAGCAGCTTGGGGCAAGGGACAGGCACAAGGACTGAAGCTTTCTTT. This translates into CASSLGQGTGTRTEAFF.

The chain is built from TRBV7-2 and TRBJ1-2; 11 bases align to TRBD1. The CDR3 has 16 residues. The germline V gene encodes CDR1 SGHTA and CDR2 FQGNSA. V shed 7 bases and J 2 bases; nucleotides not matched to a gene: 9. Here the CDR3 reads CASTRTGGIQNYGYTF. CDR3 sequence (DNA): TGTGCCAGCACACGGACAGGGGGCATTCAGAACTATGGCTACACCTTC.

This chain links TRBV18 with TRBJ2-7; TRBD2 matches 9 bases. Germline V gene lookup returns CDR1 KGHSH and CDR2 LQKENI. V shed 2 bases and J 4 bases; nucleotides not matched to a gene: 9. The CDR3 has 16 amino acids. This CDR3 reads CASSPGGGGAGYEQYF. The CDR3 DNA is TGTGCCAGCTCACCAGGCGGCGGGGGGGCCGGATACGAGCAGTACTTC.

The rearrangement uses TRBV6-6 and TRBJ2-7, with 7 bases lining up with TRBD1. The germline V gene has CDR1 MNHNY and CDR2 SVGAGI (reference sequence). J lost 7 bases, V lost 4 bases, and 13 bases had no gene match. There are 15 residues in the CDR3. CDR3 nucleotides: TGTGCCAGCAGTTTCTATACAGGGGTGCGTCGAGAGCAGTACTTC. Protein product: CASSFYTGVRREQYF.

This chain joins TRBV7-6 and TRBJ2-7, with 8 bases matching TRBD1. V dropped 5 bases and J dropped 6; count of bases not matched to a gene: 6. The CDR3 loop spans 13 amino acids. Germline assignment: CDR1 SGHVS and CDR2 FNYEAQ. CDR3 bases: TGTGCCAGCAGCATGACAGGGGATGGCGAGCAGTACTTC. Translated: CASSMTGDGEQYF.

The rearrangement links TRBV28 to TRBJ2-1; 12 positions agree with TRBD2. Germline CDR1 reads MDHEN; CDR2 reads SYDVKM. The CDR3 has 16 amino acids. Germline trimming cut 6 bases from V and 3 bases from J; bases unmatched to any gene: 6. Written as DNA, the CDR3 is TGTGCCAGCAGACGCACTAGCGGGGGGCTCTACAATGAGCAGTTCTTC. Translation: CASRRTSGGLYNEQFF. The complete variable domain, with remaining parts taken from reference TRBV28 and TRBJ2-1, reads DVKVTQSSRYLVKRTGEKVFLECVQDMDHENMFWYRQDPGLGLRLIYFSYDVKMKEKGDIPEGYSVSREKKERFSLILESASTNQTSMYLCASRRTSGGLYNEQFFGPGTRLTVL.

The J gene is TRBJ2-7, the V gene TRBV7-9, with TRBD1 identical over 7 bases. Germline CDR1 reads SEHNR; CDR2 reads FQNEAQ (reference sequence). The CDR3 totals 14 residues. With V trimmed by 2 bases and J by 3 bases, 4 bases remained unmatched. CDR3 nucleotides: TGTGCCAGCAGCTTACCGGACAGGAACTACGAGCAGTACTTC. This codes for CASSLPDRNYEQYF. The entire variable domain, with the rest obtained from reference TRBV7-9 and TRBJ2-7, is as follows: DTGVSQNPRHKITKRGQNVTFRCDPISEHNRLYWYRQTLGQGPEFLTYFQNEAQLEKSRLLSDRFSAERPKGSFSTLEIQRTEQGDSAMYLCASSLPDRNYEQYFGPGTRLTVT.

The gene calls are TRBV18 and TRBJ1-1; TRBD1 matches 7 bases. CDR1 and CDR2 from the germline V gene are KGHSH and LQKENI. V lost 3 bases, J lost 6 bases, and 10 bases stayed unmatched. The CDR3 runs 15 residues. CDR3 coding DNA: TGTGCCAGCTCACCCCAAAGGGGGCAGGTGGCTGAAGCTTTCTTT. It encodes CASSPQRGQVAEAFF.

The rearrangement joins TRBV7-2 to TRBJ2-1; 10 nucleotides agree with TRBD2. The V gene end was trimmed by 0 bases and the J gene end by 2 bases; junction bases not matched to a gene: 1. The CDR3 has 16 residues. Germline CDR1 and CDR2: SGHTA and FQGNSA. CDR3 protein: CASSLAGTSAYNEQFF. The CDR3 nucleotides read TGTGCCAGCAGCTTAGCCGGGACTAGCGCCTACAATGAGCAGTTCTTC.

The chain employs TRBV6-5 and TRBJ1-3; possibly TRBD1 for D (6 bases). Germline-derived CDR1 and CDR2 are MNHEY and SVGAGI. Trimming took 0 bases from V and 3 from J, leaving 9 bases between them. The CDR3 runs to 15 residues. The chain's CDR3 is CASSYSKGDGNTIYF. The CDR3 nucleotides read TGTGCCAGCAGTTACTCGAAGGGGGATGGAAACACCATATATTTT.

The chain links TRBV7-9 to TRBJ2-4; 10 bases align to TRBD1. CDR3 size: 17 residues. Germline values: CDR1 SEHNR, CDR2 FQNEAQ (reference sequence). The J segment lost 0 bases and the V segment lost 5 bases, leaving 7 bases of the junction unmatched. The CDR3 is CASSGTGDEVAKNIQYF. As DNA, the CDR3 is TGTGCCAGCAGCGGGACAGGGGATGAAGTAGCCAAAAACATTCAGTACTTC.

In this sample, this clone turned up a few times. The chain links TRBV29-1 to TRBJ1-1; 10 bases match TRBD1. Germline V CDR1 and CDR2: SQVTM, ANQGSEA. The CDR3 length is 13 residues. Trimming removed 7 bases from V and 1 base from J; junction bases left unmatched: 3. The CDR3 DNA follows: TGCAGCGCTAGGACAGGGGGGAACACTGAAGCTTTCTTT. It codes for CSARTGGNTEAFF.

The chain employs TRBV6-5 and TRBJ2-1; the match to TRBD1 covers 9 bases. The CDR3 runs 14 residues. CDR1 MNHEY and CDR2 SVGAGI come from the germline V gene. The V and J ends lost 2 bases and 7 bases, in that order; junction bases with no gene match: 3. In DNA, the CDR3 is TGTGCCAGCAGTTACAACAGGGGGCAAAATGAGCAGTTCTTC. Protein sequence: CASSYNRGQNEQFF.

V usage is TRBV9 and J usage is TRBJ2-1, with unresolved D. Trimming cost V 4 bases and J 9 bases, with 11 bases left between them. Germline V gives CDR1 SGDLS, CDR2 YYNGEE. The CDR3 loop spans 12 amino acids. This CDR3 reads CASSFRDGEQFF. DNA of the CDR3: TGTGCCAGCAGCTTCAGAGACGGTGAGCAGTTCTTC.

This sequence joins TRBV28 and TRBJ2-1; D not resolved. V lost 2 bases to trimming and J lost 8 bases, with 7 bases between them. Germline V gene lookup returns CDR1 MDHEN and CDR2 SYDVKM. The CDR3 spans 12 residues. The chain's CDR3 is CASSLRRYEQFF. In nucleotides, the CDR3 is TGTGCCAGCAGTTTACGACGCTATGAGCAGTTCTTC.

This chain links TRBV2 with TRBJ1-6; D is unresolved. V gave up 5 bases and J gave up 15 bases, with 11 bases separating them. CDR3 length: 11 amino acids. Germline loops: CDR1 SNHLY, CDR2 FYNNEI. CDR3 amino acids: CASSLSGFLHF. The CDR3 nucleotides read TGTGCCAGCAGTCTTTCAGGATTCCTCCACTTT. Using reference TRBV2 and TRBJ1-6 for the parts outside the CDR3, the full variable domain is EPEVTQTPSHQVTQMGQEVILRCVPISNHLYFYWYRQILGQKVEFLVSFYNNEISEKSEIFDDQFSVERPDGSNFTLKIRSTKLEDSAMYFCASSLSGFLHFGNGTRLTVT.

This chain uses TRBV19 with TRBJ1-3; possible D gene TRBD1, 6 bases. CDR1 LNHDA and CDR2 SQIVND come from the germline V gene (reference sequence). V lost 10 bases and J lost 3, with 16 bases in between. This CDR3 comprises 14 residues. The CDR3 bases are TGTGCCACCGGCGCAGGGGCCGGTGGAAACACCATATATTTT. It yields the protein CATGAGAGGNTIYF.

In nucleotides, the CDR3 is TGTGCCAGCAGCCAGGCTGGACTCGGGCCTTTGAGCTATGGCTACACCTTC. Translated, it gives CASSQAGLGPLSYGYTF. The rearrangement joins TRBV5-4 to TRBJ1-2, with D unclear. CDR1 SGHNT and CDR2 YYREEE come from the germline V gene (reference sequence). CDR3 length equals 17 residues. V gave up 4 bases and J gave up 4 bases, with 23 bases separating them. Full variable domain (rest looked up from reference TRBV5-4 and TRBJ1-2): ETGVTQSPTHLIKTRGQQVTLRCSSQSGHNTVSWYQQALGQGPQFIFQYYREEENGRGNFPPRFSGLQFPNYSSELNVNALELDDSALYLCASSQAGLGPLSYGYTFGSGTRLTVV.

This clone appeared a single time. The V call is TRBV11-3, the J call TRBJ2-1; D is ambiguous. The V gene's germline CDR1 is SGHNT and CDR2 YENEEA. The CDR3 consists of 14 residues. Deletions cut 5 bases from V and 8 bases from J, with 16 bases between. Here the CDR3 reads CASSPAPAGHEQFF. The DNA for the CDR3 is TGTGCCAGCAGCCCCGCCCCAGCCGGCCATGAGCAGTTCTTC.

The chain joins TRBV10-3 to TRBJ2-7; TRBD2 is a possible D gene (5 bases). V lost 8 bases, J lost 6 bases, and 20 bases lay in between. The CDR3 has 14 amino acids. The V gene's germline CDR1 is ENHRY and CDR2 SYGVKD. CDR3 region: CAILPSGRAGEQYF. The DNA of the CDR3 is TGTGCCATCCTACCCAGCGGTAGGGCGGGCGAGCAGTACTTC.

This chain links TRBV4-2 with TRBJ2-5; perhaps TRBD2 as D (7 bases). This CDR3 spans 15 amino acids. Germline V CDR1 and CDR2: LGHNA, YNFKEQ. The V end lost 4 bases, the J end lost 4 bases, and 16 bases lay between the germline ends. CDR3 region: CASSPRRGAGETQYF. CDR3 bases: TGTGCCAGCAGCCCCCGTCGGGGGGCAGGAGAGACCCAGTACTTC.

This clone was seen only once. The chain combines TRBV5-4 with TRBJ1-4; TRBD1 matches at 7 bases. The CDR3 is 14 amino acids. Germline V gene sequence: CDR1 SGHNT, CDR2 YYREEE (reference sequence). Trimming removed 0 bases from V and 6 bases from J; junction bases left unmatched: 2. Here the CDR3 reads CASSLGQGDEKLFF. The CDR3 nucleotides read TGTGCCAGCAGCTTGGGACAGGGCGATGAAAAACTGTTTTTT. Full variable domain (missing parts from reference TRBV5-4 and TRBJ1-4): ETGVTQSPTHLIKTRGQQVTLRCSSQSGHNTVSWYQQALGQGPQFIFQYYREEENGRGNFPPRFSGLQFPNYSSELNVNALELDDSALYLCASSLGQGDEKLFFGSGTQLSVL.

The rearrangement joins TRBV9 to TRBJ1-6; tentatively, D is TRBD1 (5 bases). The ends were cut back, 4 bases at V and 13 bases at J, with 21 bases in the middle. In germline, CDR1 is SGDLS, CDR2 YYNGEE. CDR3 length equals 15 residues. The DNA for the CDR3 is TGTGCCAGCAGCAAACTTCAGGGTTCCGACGCGCCCCTCCACTTT. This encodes CASSKLQGSDAPLHF. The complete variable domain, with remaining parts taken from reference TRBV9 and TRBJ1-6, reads DSGVTQTPKHLITATGQRVTLRCSPRSGDLSVYWYQQSLDQGLQFLIQYYNGEERAKGNILERFSAQQFPDLHSELNLSSLELGDSALYFCASSKLQGSDAPLHFGNGTRLTVT.

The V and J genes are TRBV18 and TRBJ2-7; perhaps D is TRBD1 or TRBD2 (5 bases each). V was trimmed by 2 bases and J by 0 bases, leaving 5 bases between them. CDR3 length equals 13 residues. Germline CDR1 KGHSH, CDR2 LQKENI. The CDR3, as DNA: TGTGCCAGCTCACCAGGGACCTCCTACGAGCAGTACTTC. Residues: CASSPGTSYEQYF. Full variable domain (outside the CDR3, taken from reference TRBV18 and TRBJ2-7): NAGVMQNPRHLVRRRGQEARLRCSPMKGHSHVYWYRQLPEEGLKFMVYLQKENIIDESGMPKERFSAEFPKEGPSILRIQQVVRGDSAAYFCASSPGTSYEQYFGPGTRLTVT.

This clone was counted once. The CDR3 loop reads CASSQDSGENGYTF. Written as DNA, the CDR3 is TGTGCCAGCAGCCAAGACTCCGGGGAGAATGGCTACACCTTC. The rearrangement joins TRBV4-2 to TRBJ1-2; no clear D. The germline V gene encodes CDR1 LGHNA and CDR2 YNFKEQ. The CDR3 is made up of 14 amino acids. The V end was cut by 0 bases, the J end by 6 bases, with 11 bases between.

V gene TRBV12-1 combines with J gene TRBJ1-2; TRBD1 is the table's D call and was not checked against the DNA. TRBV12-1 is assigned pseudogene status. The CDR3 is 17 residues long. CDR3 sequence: CASSRDIGASHGYGYTF. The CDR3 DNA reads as TGTGCCAGCAGCCGGGACATCGGAGCTAGTCATGGCTATGGCTACACCTTC.